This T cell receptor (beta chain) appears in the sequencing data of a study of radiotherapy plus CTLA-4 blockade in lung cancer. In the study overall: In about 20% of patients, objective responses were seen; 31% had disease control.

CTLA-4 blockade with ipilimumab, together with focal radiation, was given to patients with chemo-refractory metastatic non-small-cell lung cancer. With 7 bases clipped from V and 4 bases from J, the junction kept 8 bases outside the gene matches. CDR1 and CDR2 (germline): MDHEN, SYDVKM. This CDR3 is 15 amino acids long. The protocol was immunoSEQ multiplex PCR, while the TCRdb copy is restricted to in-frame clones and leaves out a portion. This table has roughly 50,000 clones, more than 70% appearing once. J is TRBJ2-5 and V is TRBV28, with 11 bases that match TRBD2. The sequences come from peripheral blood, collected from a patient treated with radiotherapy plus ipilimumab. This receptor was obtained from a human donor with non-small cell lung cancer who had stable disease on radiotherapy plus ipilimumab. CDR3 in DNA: TGTGCCAGCAAATTAGCGGGGGGGCCGGGAGAGACCCAGTACTTC. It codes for CASKLAGGPGETQYF.